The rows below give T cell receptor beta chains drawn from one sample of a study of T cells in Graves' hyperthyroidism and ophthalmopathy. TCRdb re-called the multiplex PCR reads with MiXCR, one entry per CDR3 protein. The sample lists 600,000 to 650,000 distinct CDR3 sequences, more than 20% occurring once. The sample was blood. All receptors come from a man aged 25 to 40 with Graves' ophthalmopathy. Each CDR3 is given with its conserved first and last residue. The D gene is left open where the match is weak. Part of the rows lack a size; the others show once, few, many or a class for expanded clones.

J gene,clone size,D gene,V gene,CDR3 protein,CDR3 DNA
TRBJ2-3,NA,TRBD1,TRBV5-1,CASSYRTGGGTDTQYF,TGCGCCAGCAGCTACCGGACAGGGGGGGGCACAGATACGCAGTATTTT
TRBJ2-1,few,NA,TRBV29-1,CSVEKGTRAQFF,TGCAGCGTTGAAAAGGGGACCCGAGCGCAGTTCTTC
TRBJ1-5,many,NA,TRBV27,CASSSGGSLVNQPQHF,TGTGCCAGCAGTTCGGGGGGTTCCCTTGTTAATCAGCCCCAGCATTTT
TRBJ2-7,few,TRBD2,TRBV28,CATTGLAPYEQYF,TGTGCCACCACGGGACTAGCCCCCTACGAGCAGTACTTC
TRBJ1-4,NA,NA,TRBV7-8,CASSEKRANNEKLFF,TGTGCCAGCAGCGAAAAAAGGGCCAATAATGAAAAACTGTTTTTT
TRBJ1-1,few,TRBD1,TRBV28,CASSQPTGGRTEAFF,TGTGCCAGCAGTCAACCGACAGGGGGCCGAACTGAAGCTTTCTTT
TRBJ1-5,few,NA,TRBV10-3,CASRLSGARGLVGQPQHF,TGTGCCAGCAGACTTAGCGGGGCCAGGGGCCTTGTGGGGCAGCCCCAGCATTTT
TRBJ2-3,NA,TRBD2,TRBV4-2,CASSQESGGPGDTQYF,TGTGCCAGCAGCCAAGAGTCGGGAGGGCCCGGAGATACGCAGTATTTT
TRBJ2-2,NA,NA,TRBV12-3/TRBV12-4,CASSLEHGTIPGELFF,TGTGCCAGCAGTTTGGAACACGGGACAATTCCCGGGGAGCTGTTTTTT
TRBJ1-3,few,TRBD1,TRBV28,CASSLAPGQGNTIYF,TGTGCCAGCAGTTTAGCACCGGGACAGGGAAACACCATATATTTT
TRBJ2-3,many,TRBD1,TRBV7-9,CASSPRTGASTDTQYF,TGTGCCAGCAGCCCCCGGACAGGGGCTAGCACAGATACGCAGTATTTT
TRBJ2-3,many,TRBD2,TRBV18,CASSPGTSGSGTDTQYF,TGTGCCAGCAGCCCTGGGACTAGCGGGAGCGGGACAGATACGCAGTATTTT
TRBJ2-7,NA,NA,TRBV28,CASSLVQNPYEQYF,TGTGCCAGCAGTTTAGTGCAGAATCCCTACGAGCAGTACTTC
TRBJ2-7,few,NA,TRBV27,CASSQALGIEQYF,TGTGCCAGCAGTCAGGCGTTAGGGATAGAGCAGTACTTC
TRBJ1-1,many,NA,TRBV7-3,CASSPGGESTEAFF,TGTGCCAGCAGCCCCGGGGGCGAGAGCACTGAAGCTTTCTTT
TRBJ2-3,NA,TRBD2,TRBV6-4,CASRSGPGGPDTQYF,TGTGCCAGCAGAAGCGGGCCGGGGGGTCCAGATACGCAGTATTTT
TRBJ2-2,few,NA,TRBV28,CASSEAGRGGTGELFF,TGTGCCAGCTCCGAGGCCGGCAGGGGGGGCACCGGGGAGCTGTTTTTT
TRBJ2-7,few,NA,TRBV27,CASSLRPDRPYEQYF,TGTGCCAGCAGTTTACGGCCAGACCGCCCCTACGAGCAGTACTTC
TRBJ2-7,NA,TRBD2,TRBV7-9,CASSRTSGPTYEQYF,TGTGCCAGCAGCCGGACTAGCGGGCCGACCTACGAGCAGTACTTC
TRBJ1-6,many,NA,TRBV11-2,CASSLGMGRSRPLHF,TGTGCCAGCAGCTTAGGGATGGGGAGGAGCAGGCCCCTCCACTTT
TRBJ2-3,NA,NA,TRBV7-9,CASSVPSVSGATDAQYF,TGTGCCAGCAGCGTCCCTAGCGTGTCGGGAGCGACAGATGCGCAGTATTTT
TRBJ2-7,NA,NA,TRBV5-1,CASSLRREQYF,TGTGCCAGCAGCCTACGGCGCGAGCAGTACTTC
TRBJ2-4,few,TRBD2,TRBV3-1,CASSHSGLAGGPKSIQYF,TGTGCCAGCAGCCATTCGGGACTAGCGGGAGGGCCGAAAAGCATTCAGTACTTC
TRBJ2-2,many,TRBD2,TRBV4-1,CASSQVSGRVNTGELFF,TGCGCCAGCAGCCAAGTCAGCGGGAGAGTAAACACCGGGGAGCTGTTTTTT
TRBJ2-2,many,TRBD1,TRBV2,CASSIPEETGGHTGELFF,TGTGCCAGCAGCATCCCAGAAGAGACAGGGGGTCACACCGGGGAGCTGTTTTTT
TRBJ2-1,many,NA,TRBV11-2,CASSPDRNNEQFF,TGTGCCAGCAGCCCCGACAGGAACAATGAGCAGTTCTTC
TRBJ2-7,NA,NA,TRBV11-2,CASSFLQSFDHEQHF,TGTGCCAGCAGCTTCCTACAGAGCTTTGATCACGAGCAGCACTTC
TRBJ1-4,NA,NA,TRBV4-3,CASSQDTPPQAATNEKLFF,TGCGCCAGCAGCCAAGATACCCCCCCTCAGGCCGCAACTAATGAAAAACTGTTTTTT
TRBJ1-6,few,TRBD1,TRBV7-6,CASSQTGTGGSPLHF,TGTGCCAGCAGCCAGACCGGGACAGGGGGCTCACCCCTCCACTTT
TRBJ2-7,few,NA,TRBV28,CASSFGRGPYEQYF,TGTGCCAGCAGTTTTGGGCGGGGACCCTACGAGCAGTACTTC
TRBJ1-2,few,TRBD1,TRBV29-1,CSVRGDRVVGYTF,TGCAGCGTTCGGGGGGACAGGGTGGTTGGCTACACCTTC
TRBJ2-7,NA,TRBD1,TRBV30,CAWSGGTGQGGSYEQYF,TGTGCCTGGAGCGGGGGAACCGGACAGGGGGGCTCCTACGAGCAGTACTTC
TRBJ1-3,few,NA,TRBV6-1,CASSESGTRGNTIYF,TGTGCCAGCAGTGAGTCCGGGACGCGCGGAAACACCATATATTTT
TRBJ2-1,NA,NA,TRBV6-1,CASTEPKRIYNEQFF,TGTGCCAGCACCGAACCTAAGAGGATCTACAATGAGCAGTTCTTC
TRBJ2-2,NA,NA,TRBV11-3,CASSSTRAGGELFF,TGTGCCAGCAGCTCGACCAGGGCCGGGGGGGAGCTGTTTTTT
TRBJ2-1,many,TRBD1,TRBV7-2,CASSFTGTGINEQFF,TGTGCCAGCAGCTTCACCGGGACAGGGATCAATGAGCAGTTCTTC
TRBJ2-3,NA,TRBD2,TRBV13,CASSVGRATDTQYF,TGTGCCAGCAGCGTCGGGAGGGCGACAGATACGCAGTATTTT
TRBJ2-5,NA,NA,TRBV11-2,CASSLIWGSPETQYF,TGTGCCAGCAGCTTAATTTGGGGTAGCCCAGAGACCCAGTACTTC
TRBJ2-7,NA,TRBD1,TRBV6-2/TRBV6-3,CASSEPGQGNEQYF,TGTGCCAGCAGTGAGCCGGGACAGGGGAACGAGCAGTACTTC
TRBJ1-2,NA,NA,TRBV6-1,CASGFSPRGYTF,TGTGCCAGCGGTTTTAGTCCGCGAGGCTACACCTTC
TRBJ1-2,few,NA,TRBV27,CASSLSEGQYGYTF,TGTGCCAGCAGTTTATCAGAGGGGCAATATGGCTACACCTTC
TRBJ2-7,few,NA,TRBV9,CASSPEGQVYEQYF,TGTGCCAGCAGTCCAGAGGGCCAGGTGTACGAGCAGTACTTC
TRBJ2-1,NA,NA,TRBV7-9,CASSSVAAFYNEQSF,TGCGCCAGCAGCTCCGTAGCGGCGTTCTACAATGAGCAGTCCTTC
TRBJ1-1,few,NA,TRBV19,CATQSEGNKNTEAFF,TGTGCCACACAATCGGAGGGGAACAAGAACACTGAAGCTTTCTTT
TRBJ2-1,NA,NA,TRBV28,CASRALYNEQFF,TGTGCCTCCCGAGCGCTTTACAATGAGCAGTTCTTC
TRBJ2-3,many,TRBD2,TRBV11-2,CASSFIAGGFTDTQYF,TGTGCCAGCAGCTTCATAGCGGGAGGGTTCACAGATACGCAGTATTTT
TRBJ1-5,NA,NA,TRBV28,CASSPSRPSYSNQPQHF,TGTGCCAGCAGTCCCTCGAGGCCTTCCTATAGCAATCAGCCCCAGCATTTT
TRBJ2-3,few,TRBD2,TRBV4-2,CASSQDVTSGTDTQYF,TGCGCCAGCAGCCAAGACGTGACTAGCGGCACAGATACGCAGTATTTT
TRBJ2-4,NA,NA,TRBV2,CASTRQAIGGIQYF,TGTGCCAGCACCAGACAGGCGATAGGAGGCATTCAGTACTTC
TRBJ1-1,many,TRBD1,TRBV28,CASKPRDRGLTEAFF,TGTGCCAGCAAACCCCGGGACAGGGGTCTTACTGAAGCTTTCTTT
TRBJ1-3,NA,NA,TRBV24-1,CATSDLRYLAGNTIYF,TGTGCCACCAGTGATTTGCGATACCTGGCTGGAAACACCATATATTTT
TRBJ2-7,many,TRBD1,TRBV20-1,CSARRTGAYEQYF,TGCAGTGCTAGACGGACAGGGGCCTACGAGCAGTACTTC
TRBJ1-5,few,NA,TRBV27,CASRLIVEGNQPQHF,TGTGCCAGCAGACTAATTGTGGAAGGCAATCAGCCCCAGCATTTT